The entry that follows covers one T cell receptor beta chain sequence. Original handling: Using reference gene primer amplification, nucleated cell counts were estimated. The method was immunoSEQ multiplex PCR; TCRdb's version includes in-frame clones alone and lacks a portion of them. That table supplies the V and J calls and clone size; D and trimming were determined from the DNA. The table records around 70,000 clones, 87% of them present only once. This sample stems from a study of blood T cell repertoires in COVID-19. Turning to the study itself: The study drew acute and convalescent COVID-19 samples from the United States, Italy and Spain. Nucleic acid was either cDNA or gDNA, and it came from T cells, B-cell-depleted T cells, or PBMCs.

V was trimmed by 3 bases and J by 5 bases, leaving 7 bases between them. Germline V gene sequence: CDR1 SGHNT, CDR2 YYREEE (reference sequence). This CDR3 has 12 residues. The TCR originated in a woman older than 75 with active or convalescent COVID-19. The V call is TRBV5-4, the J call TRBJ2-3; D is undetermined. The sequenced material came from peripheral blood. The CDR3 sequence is CASSWAGDTQYF. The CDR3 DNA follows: TGTGCCAGCAGCTGGGCCGGAGATACGCAGTATTTT.